A selection of T cell receptor beta chains follows, all from one sample in a study of blood T cell repertoires in COVID-19. Some clones are missing from TCRdb's copy, which holds only in-frame ones; the method was immunoSEQ multiplex PCR. This sample yields 100,000 or so clones, of which around nine tenths are seen a single time; 3% to 4.5% belongs to the top ten. The sample consisted of peripheral blood. The source is a woman in her forties or fifties in a cohort sampled during active COVID-19. Both conserved end residues are part of each CDR3. Fields, in order: CDR3 protein, CDR3 DNA, D gene, J gene, V gene, clone size. The D gene is left open where the match is weak. Clone size is given for some rows only: seen once, a few or many times, or a class if the clone is expanded.

CDR3aa: CASSLAGTGAGNTEAFF; CDR3nt: TGCGCCAGCAGCTTGGCCGGCACAGGGGCTGGGAACACTGAAGCTTTCTTT; d_gene: TRBD1; j_gene: TRBJ1-1; v_gene: TRBV5-1; abundance: -
CDR3aa: CASSLGQNYGYTF; CDR3nt: TGTGCCAGCAGTCTTGGACAGAACTATGGCTACACCTTC; d_gene: -; j_gene: TRBJ1-2; v_gene: TRBV12-3/TRBV12-4; abundance: once
CDR3aa: CASSQGVIQGWGTYEQYF; CDR3nt: TGCGCCAGCAGCCAAGGCGTCATACAGGGGTGGGGTACCTACGAGCAGTACTTC; d_gene: TRBD1; j_gene: TRBJ2-7; v_gene: TRBV4-1; abundance: -
CDR3aa: CASSLGAGPNYGYTF; CDR3nt: TGTGCCAGCAGCTTGGGAGCGGGGCCAAACTATGGCTACACCTTC; d_gene: -; j_gene: TRBJ1-2; v_gene: TRBV5-4; abundance: -
CDR3aa: CASSQDSGRGYEQYF; CDR3nt: TGTGCCAGCAGCCAAGATAGCGGGAGGGGTTACGAGCAGTACTTC; d_gene: TRBD2; j_gene: TRBJ2-7; v_gene: TRBV3-1/TRBV3-2; abundance: -
CDR3aa: CASSLGDYGYTF; CDR3nt: TGTGCCAGCAGCTTGGGAGATTATGGCTACACCTTC; d_gene: -; j_gene: TRBJ1-2; v_gene: TRBV7-2; abundance: -
CDR3aa: CASSPEQTGPYTF; CDR3nt: TGTGCCAGCAGTCCAGAACAGACAGGGCCCTACACCTTC; d_gene: TRBD1; j_gene: TRBJ1-2; v_gene: TRBV28; abundance: once
CDR3aa: CASSPIVYSNQPQHF; CDR3nt: TGTGCCAGTAGCCCTATCGTTTATAGCAATCAGCCCCAGCATTTT; d_gene: -; j_gene: TRBJ1-5; v_gene: TRBV19; abundance: -
CDR3aa: CASSSTSGTRSYEQYF; CDR3nt: TGTGCCAGCAGTTCGACCTCCGGGACTCGAAGTTACGAGCAGTACTTC; d_gene: -; j_gene: TRBJ2-7; v_gene: TRBV27; abundance: -
CDR3aa: CASSSDNEQFF; CDR3nt: TGTGCCAGCAGCTCGGACAATGAGCAGTTCTTC; d_gene: -; j_gene: TRBJ2-1; v_gene: TRBV11-3; abundance: -
CDR3aa: CASIPGLGEAFF; CDR3nt: TGTGCCAGCATCCCGGGATTAGGGGAAGCTTTCTTT; d_gene: -; j_gene: TRBJ1-1; v_gene: TRBV28; abundance: -
CDR3aa: CASMGTGGNQPQHF; CDR3nt: TGTGCCAGTATGGGGACAGGGGGCAATCAGCCCCAGCATTTT; d_gene: TRBD1; j_gene: TRBJ1-5; v_gene: TRBV19; abundance: -
CDR3aa: CASSGRVGEQYF; CDR3nt: TGTGCCAGTAGTGGCAGGGTGGGAGAGCAGTACTTC; d_gene: -; j_gene: TRBJ2-7; v_gene: TRBV19; abundance: -
CDR3aa: CASSQGLAGTGELFF; CDR3nt: TGCGCCAGCAGCCAAGGTCTAGCGGGGACCGGGGAGCTGTTTTTT; d_gene: TRBD2; j_gene: TRBJ2-2; v_gene: TRBV4-1; abundance: once
CDR3aa: CASSYATEKNGYTF; CDR3nt: TGTGCCAGCAGCTACGCGACAGAAAAGAATGGCTACACCTTC; d_gene: -; j_gene: TRBJ1-2; v_gene: TRBV6-5; abundance: -
CDR3aa: CASSPREGHFYEQYF; CDR3nt: TGTGCCAGCTCACCACGGGAGGGACACTTCTACGAGCAGTACTTC; d_gene: -; j_gene: TRBJ2-7; v_gene: TRBV18; abundance: -
CDR3aa: CASSLGTSGLNGGTGELFF; CDR3nt: TGCGCCAGCAGCCTTGGGACTAGCGGGCTAAACGGGGGCACCGGGGAGCTGTTTTTT; d_gene: TRBD2; j_gene: TRBJ2-2; v_gene: TRBV5-1; abundance: -
CDR3aa: CAISGTADGYTF; CDR3nt: TGTGCCATCAGTGGAACAGCGGATGGCTACACCTTC; d_gene: -; j_gene: TRBJ1-2; v_gene: TRBV10-3; abundance: once
CDR3aa: CASSLDIVLAGENIQYF; CDR3nt: TGTGCCAGCAGCTTAGATATCGTCCTAGCGGGGGAAAACATTCAGTACTTC; d_gene: TRBD2; j_gene: TRBJ2-4; v_gene: TRBV11-3; abundance: -
CDR3aa: CASSRREIHEQFF; CDR3nt: TGTGCCAGCAGCCGGAGAGAAATACATGAGCAGTTCTTC; d_gene: -; j_gene: TRBJ2-1; v_gene: TRBV11-2; abundance: -
CDR3aa: CASSPASLFGAGELFF; CDR3nt: TGTGCCAGCTCACCGGCCTCGCTCTTCGGGGCCGGGGAGCTGTTTTTT; d_gene: -; j_gene: TRBJ2-2; v_gene: TRBV18; abundance: -
CDR3aa: CASSQGAENYGYTF; CDR3nt: TGTGCCAGCAGCCAAGGGGCAGAGAACTATGGCTACACCTTC; d_gene: -; j_gene: TRBJ1-2; v_gene: TRBV3-1/TRBV3-2; abundance: -
CDR3aa: CASSVSGGVNTQYF; CDR3nt: TGTGCCAGCAGCGTGTCAGGGGGCGTAAATACGCAGTATTTT; d_gene: TRBD1; j_gene: TRBJ2-3; v_gene: TRBV9; abundance: once
CDR3aa: CARGTALWYGYTF; CDR3nt: TGTGCCAGAGGTACAGCCCTTTGGTATGGCTACACCTTC; d_gene: -; j_gene: TRBJ1-2; v_gene: TRBV5-3; abundance: once